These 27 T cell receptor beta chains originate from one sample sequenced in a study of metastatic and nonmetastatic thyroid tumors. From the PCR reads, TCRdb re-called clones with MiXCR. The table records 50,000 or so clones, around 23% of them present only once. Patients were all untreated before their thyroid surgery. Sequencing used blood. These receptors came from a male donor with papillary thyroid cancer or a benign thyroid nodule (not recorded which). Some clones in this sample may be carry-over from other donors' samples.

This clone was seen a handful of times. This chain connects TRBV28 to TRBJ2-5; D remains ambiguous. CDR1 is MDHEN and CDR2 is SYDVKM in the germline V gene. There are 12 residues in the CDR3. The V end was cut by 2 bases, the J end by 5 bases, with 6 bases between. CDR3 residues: CASSLTLETQYF. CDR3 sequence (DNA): TGTGCCAGCAGTTTAACGCTCGAGACCCAGTACTTC. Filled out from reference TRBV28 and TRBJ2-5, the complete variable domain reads DVKVTQSSRYLVKRTGEKVFLECVQDMDHENMFWYRQDPGLGLRLIYFSYDVKMKEKGDIPEGYSVSREKKERFSLILESASTNQTSMYLCASSLTLETQYFGPGTRLLVL.

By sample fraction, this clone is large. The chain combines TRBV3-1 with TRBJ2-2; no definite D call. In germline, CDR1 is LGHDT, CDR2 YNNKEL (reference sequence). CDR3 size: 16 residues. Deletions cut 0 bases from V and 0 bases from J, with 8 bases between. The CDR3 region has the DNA TGTGCCAGCAGCCAAGAAACAGAACCGAACACCGGGGAGCTGTTTTTT. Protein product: CASSQETEPNTGELFF.

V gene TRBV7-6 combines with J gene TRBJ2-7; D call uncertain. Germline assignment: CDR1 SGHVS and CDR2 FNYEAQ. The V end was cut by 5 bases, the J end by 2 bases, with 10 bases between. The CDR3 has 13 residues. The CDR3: CASSTKETYEQYF. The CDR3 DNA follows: TGTGCCAGCAGCACCAAAGAAACCTACGAGCAGTACTTC.

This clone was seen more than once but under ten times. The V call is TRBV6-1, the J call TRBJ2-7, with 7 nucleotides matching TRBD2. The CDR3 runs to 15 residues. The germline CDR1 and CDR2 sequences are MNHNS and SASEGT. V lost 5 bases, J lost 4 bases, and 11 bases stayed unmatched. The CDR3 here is CASSLRPSGGYEQYF. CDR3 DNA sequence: TGTGCCAGCAGTTTAAGGCCCTCGGGAGGTTACGAGCAGTACTTC.

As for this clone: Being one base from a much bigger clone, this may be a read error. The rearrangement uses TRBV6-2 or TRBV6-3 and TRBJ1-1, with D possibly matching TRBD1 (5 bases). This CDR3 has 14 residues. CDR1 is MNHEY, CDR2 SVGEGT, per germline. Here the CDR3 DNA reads TGTGCCAGCAGTTCCTCGGCGGGGGGGACTGAAGCATTCTTT. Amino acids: CASSSSAGGTEAFF.

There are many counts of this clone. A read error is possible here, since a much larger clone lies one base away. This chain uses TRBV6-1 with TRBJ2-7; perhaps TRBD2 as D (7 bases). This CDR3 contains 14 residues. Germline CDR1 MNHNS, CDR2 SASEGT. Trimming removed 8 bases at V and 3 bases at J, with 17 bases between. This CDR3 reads CASGGGRNYYEQYF. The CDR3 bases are TGTGCCAGCGGGGGGGGGCGGAACTACTACGAGCAGTACTTC.

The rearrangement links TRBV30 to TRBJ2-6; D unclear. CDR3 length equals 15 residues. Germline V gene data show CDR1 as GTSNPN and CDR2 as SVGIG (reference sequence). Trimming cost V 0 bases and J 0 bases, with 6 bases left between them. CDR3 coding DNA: TGTGCCTGGAGTGTAACGTTCTCTGGGGCCAACGTCCTGACTTTC. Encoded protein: CAWSVTFSGANVLTF.

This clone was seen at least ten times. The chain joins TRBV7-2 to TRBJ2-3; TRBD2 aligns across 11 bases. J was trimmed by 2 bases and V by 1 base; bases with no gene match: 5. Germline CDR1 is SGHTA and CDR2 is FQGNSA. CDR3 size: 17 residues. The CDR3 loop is CASSLGTSGSYTDTQYF. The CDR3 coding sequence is TGTGCCAGCAGCTTAGGTACTAGCGGGAGTTACACAGATACGCAGTATTTT.

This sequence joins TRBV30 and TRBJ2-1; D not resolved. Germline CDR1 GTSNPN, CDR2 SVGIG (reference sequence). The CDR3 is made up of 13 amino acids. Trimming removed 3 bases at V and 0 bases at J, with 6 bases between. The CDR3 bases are TGTGCCTGGAGACAGAGCTCCTACAATGAGCAGTTCTTC. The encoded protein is CAWRQSSYNEQFF.

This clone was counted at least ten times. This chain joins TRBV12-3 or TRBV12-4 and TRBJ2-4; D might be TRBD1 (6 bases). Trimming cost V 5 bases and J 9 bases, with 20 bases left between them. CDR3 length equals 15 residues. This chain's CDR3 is CASSGTGSRGGIQYF. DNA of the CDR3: TGTGCCAGCAGTGGAACTGGCAGCCGAGGGGGCATTCAGTACTTC.

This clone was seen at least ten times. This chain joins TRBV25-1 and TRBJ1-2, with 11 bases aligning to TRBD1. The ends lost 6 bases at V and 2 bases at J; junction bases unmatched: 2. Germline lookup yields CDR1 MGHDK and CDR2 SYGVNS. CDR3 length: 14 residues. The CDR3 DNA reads TGTGCCAGCAGAAGGACAGGGGGCAACTATGGCTACACCTTC. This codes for CASRRTGGNYGYTF.

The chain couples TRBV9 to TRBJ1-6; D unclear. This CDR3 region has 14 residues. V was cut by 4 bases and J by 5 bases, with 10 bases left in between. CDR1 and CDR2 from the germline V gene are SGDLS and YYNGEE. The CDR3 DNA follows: TGTGCCAGCAGCCCGACACCAGATAATTCACCCCTCCACTTT. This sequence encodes CASSPTPDNSPLHF.

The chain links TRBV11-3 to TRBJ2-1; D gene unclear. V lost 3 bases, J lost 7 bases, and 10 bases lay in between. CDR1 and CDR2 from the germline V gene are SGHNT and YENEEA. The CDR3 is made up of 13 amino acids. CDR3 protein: CASSFGQENEQFF. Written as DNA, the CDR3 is TGTGCCAGCAGCTTTGGGCAGGAGAATGAGCAGTTCTTC. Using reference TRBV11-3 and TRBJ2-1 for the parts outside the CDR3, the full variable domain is EAGVVQSPRYKIIEKKQPVAFWCNPISGHNTLYWYLQNLGQGPELLIRYENEEAVDDSQLPKDRFSAERLKGVDSTLKIQPAELGDSAVYLCASSFGQENEQFFGPGTRLTVL.

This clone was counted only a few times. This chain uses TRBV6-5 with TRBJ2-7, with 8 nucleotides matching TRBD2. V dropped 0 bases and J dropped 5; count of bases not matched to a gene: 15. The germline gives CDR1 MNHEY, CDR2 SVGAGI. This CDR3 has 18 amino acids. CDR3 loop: CASSYSGFSGTSDDEQYF. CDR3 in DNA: TGTGCCAGCAGTTACTCGGGGTTTTCCGGGACTAGTGACGACGAGCAGTACTTC.

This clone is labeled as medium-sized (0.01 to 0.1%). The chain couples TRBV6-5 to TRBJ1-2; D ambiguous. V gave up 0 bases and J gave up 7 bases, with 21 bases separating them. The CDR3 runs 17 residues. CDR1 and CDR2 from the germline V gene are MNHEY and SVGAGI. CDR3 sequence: CASSYSSLPRIPSGYTF. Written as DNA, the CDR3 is TGTGCCAGCAGTTACTCCTCATTGCCCAGGATCCCTAGTGGCTACACCTTC.

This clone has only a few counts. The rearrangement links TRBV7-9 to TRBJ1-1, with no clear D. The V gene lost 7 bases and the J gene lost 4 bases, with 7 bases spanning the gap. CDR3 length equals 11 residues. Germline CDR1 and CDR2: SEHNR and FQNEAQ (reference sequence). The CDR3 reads CASNQVTEAFF. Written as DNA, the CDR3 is TGTGCCAGCAACCAAGTCACTGAAGCTTTCTTT.

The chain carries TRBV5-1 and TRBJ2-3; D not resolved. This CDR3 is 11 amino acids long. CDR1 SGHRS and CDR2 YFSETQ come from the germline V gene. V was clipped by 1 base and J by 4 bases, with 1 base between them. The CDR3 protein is CASSLSDTQYF. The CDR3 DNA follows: TGCGCCAGCAGCTTGTCAGATACGCAGTATTTT.

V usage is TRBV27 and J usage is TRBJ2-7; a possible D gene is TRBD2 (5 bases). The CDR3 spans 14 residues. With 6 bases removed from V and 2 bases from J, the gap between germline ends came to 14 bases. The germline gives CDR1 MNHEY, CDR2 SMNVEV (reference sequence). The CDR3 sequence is CASRLTLATYEQYF. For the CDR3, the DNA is TGTGCCAGCAGGCTAACGCTAGCCACCTACGAGCAGTACTTC.

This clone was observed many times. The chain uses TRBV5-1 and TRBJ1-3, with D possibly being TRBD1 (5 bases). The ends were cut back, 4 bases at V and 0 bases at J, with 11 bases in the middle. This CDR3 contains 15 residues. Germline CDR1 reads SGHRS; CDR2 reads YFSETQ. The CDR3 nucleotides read TGCGCCAGCAGCCGGGACGGTTTCTCTGGAAACACCATATATTTT. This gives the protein CASSRDGFSGNTIYF.

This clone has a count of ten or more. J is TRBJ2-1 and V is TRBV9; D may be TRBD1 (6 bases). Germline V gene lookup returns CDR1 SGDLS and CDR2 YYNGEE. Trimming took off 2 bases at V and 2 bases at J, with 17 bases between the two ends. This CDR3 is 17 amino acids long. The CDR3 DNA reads TGTGCCAGCAGCGTGCTACCTACAGGGAGAACCTACAATGAGCAGTTCTTC. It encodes CASSVLPTGRTYNEQFF.

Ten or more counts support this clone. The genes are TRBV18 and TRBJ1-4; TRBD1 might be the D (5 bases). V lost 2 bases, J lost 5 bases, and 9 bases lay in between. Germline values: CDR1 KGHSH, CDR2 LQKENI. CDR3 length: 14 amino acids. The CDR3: CASSPGRANEKLFF. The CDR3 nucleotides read TGTGCCAGCTCACCAGGCAGGGCCAATGAAAAACTGTTTTTT.

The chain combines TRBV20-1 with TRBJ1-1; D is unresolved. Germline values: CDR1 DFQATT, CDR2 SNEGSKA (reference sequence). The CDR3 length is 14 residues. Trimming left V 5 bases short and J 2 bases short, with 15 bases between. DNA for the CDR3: TGCAGTGCTGTCCGCGACCTCATTAACACTGAAGCTTTCTTT. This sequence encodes CSAVRDLINTEAFF.

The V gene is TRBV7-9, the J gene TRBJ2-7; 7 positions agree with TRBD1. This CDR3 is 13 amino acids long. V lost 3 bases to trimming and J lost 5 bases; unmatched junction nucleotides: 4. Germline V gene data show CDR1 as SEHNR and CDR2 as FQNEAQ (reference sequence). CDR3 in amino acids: CASSFGQVNEQYF. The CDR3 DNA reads TGTGCCAGCAGCTTCGGACAGGTGAACGAGCAGTACTTC.

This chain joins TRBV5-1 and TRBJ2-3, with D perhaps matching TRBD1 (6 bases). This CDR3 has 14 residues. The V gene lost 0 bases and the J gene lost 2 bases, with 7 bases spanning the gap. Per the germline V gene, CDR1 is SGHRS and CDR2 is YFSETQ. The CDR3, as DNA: TGCGCCAGCAGCTTGGACAGGGCCACAGATACGCAGTATTTT. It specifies CASSLDRATDTQYF.

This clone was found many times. The CDR3 here is CASSNRDTTYYEQYF. The DNA of the CDR3 is TGTGCCAGCAGTAACCGGGACACAACTTACTACGAGCAGTACTTC. The chain couples TRBV6-1 to TRBJ2-7; TRBD1 might be the D (6 bases). This CDR3 has 15 residues. V shed 5 bases and J shed 3 bases, with 17 bases lying between them. Germline V CDR1 and CDR2: MNHNS, SASEGT.

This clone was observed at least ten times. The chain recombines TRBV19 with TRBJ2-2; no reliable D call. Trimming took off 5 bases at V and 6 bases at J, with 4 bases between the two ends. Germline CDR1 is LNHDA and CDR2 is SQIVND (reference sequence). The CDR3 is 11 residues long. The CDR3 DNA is TGTGCCAGTAGTGTGTCCGGGGAGCTGTTTTTT. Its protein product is CASSVSGELFF. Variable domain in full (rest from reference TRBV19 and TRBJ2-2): DGGITQSPKYLFRKEGQNVTLSCEQNLNHDAMYWYRQDPGQGLRLIYYSQIVNDFQKGDIAEGYSVSREKKESFPLTVTSAQKNPTAFYLCASSVSGELFFGEGSRLTVL.

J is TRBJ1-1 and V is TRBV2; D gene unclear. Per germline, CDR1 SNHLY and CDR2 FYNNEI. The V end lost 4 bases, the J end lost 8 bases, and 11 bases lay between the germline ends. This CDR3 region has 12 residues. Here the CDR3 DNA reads TGTGCCAGCAGTGTTTCGAATTGGGAAGCTTTCTTT. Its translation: CASSVSNWEAFF.